The next 25 T cell receptor beta chains were all read from a single sample in a study of shared clonotypes between healthy human individuals (dated by TCRdb to 2018 to 2021). Library method: the immunoSEQ multiplex PCR assay. In its TCRdb copy, this immuneACCESS table keeps in-frame sequences only and misses some clones. Where compared with another copy, unresolved V genes explain less than half of these, and the others have no known cause. This sample holds around 2.1 million clones; approximately 96% were observed only once. Roughly 0.13% of the sample is taken by the ten largest. Sequencing used naive CD4+ T cells sorted from blood. Reading the label with the study, this specimen's cell subset or site is: CD45RA+ positively selected. The origin of the receptors is a man between 18 and 29 years old in good health.

The V and J genes are TRBV30 and TRBJ2-5; D is perhaps TRBD1 or TRBD2 (5 bases each). Germline lookup yields CDR1 GTSNPN and CDR2 SVGIG (reference sequence). The CDR3 contains 15 residues. Trimming cost V 1 base and J 4 bases, with 16 bases left between them. This CDR3 reads CAWSAFSMRGETQYF. The CDR3 nucleotides read TGTGCCTGGAGTGCCTTTAGTATGAGGGGAGAGACCCAGTACTTC. Based on the CDR3 plus reference TRBV30 and TRBJ2-5, the full variable domain is SQTIHQWPATLVQPVGSPLSLECTVEGTSNPNLYWYRQAAGRGLQLLFYSVGIGQISSEVPQNLSASRPQDRQFILSSKKLLLSDSGFYLCAWSAFSMRGETQYFGPGTRLLVL.

The gene calls are TRBV10-2 and TRBJ1-3; 12 bases fit TRBD1. Trimming took 2 bases from V and 3 from J; bases not matched to a gene: 5. Germline loops: CDR1 WSHSY, CDR2 SAAADI. This CDR3 region has 17 residues. The CDR3: CASSEDGTGGFGNTIYF. The CDR3 DNA sequence: TGCGCCAGCAGTGAGGACGGGACAGGGGGCTTTGGAAACACCATATATTTT.

About this clone itself: The same CDR3 arises from other DNA sequences in this sample as well. The chain couples TRBV28 to TRBJ1-5, with D maybe TRBD1 (5 bases). Germline V CDR1 and CDR2: MDHEN, SYDVKM. Trimming shortened V by 5 bases and J by 4 bases, and 9 bases separated the two germline ends. This CDR3 spans 13 amino acids. As DNA, the CDR3 is TGTGCCAGCAGTACCCCAGGGAATCAGCCCCAGCATTTT. Translation: CASSTPGNQPQHF.

The J gene is TRBJ2-3, the V gene TRBV4-1; TRBD1 aligns across 10 bases. Germline V gives CDR1 MGHRA, CDR2 YSYEKL. CDR3 length: 16 residues. V lost 2 bases and J lost 5; bases outside the gene matches: 7. The CDR3 sequence is CASSQIGTGAGDTQYF. The DNA for the CDR3 is TGCGCCAGCAGCCAAATCGGGACAGGGGCTGGAGATACGCAGTATTTT.

The chain employs TRBV4-2 and TRBJ1-2; 8 bases are shared with TRBD1. This CDR3 comprises 15 residues. Germline V CDR1 and CDR2: LGHNA, YNFKEQ. V lost 0 bases, J lost 5 bases, and 5 bases stayed unmatched. CDR3 sequence reads: CASSQDLQGAYGYTF. CDR3 DNA sequence: TGTGCCAGCAGCCAAGATTTGCAGGGGGCTTATGGCTACACCTTC.

The chain couples TRBV5-6 to TRBJ2-7; no definite D call. Germline values: CDR1 SGHDT, CDR2 YYEEEE. The CDR3 consists of 16 residues. Deletions cut 0 bases from V and 0 bases from J, with 13 bases between. CDR3 protein: CASSLVGSPSSYEQYF. The CDR3 DNA is TGTGCCAGCAGCTTGGTGGGCAGTCCTAGCTCCTACGAGCAGTACTTC.

The chain uses TRBV5-1 and TRBJ2-1; 9 nucleotides agree with TRBD1. The V gene end was trimmed by 10 bases and the J gene end by 5 bases; junction bases not matched to a gene: 7. The germline CDR1 and CDR2 sequences are SGHRS and YFSETQ. The CDR3 contains 13 residues. In nucleotides, the CDR3 is TGCGCCGCGGGGACAGGGTTGGACAATGAGCAGTTCTTC. Protein sequence: CAAGTGLDNEQFF.

V usage is TRBV2 and J usage is TRBJ2-2; D is perhaps TRBD2 (6 bases). Germline V gene data show CDR1 as SNHLY and CDR2 as FYNNEI. V was pared by 5 bases and J by 4 bases, with 14 bases between. The CDR3 contains 15 residues. The CDR3 here is CASSPGGVGTGELFF. CDR3 DNA: TGTGCCAGCAGTCCCGGCGGGGTGGGCACCGGGGAGCTGTTTTTT.

The genes are TRBV5-6 and TRBJ2-3, with 11 nucleotides matching TRBD2. Losses at the gene ends were 1 base for V and 3 bases for J; bases not matched to a gene: 7. The CDR3 covers 17 residues. Germline V gene lookup returns CDR1 SGHDT and CDR2 YYEEEE. The CDR3 nucleotides are TGTGCCAGCAGCTTGCGATCTACTAGCGGGAGTACAGATACGCAGTATTTT. Its protein is CASSLRSTSGSTDTQYF.

The chain recombines TRBV2 with TRBJ2-7; no reliable D call. CDR3 length equals 12 residues. Germline V CDR1 and CDR2: SNHLY, FYNNEI. V was shortened by 6 bases and J by 4 bases, with 10 bases between the two germline ends. CDR3 loop: CASSPLSYEQYF. In DNA form, the CDR3 reads TGTGCCAGCAGCCCCTTATCGTACGAGCAGTACTTC.

The chain carries TRBV30 and TRBJ2-2; D gene unclear. CDR3 length equals 12 residues. V was trimmed by 7 bases and J by 7 bases, leaving 13 bases between them. The V gene's germline CDR1 is GTSNPN and CDR2 SVGIG (reference sequence). CDR3 in DNA: TGTGCCTTTGAATCGATGGGCGGGGAGCTGTTTTTT. Translated: CAFESMGGELFF.

The rearrangement uses TRBV5-1 and TRBJ2-5; a weak D match, TRBD1 (6 bases). Germline V gene lookup returns CDR1 SGHRS and CDR2 YFSETQ. The CDR3 covers 14 residues. Trimming took 4 bases from V and 7 from J, leaving 17 bases between them. This chain's CDR3 is CASSATGTPPTQYF. The CDR3 DNA is TGCGCCAGCAGCGCCACAGGGACCCCTCCGACCCAGTACTTC.

V is TRBV2 and J is TRBJ2-2, with D possibly being TRBD2 (5 bases). This CDR3 comprises 15 residues. Trimming took off 8 bases at V and 6 bases at J, with 19 bases between the two ends. The V gene's germline CDR1 is SNHLY and CDR2 FYNNEI. The CDR3 DNA sequence: TGTGCCAGCGTAAACCCGAGAGGAGGTGCCGGGGAGCTGTTTTTT. Translation: CASVNPRGGAGELFF.

The chain has TRBV25-1 and TRBJ1-2; no clear D. With 0 bases removed from V and 6 bases from J, the gap between germline ends came to 11 bases. In germline, CDR1 is MGHDK, CDR2 SYGVNS. This CDR3 region has 14 residues. CDR3 bases: TGTGCCAGCAGTGAATACAAAGGGATAGATGGCTACACCTTC. Translating gives CASSEYKGIDGYTF.

The chain uses TRBV5-4 and TRBJ2-3; D is perhaps TRBD1 (5 bases). In germline, CDR1 is SGHNT, CDR2 YYREEE (reference sequence). V lost 4 bases, J lost 4 bases, and 13 bases lay in between. The CDR3 sequence is 14 residues long. CDR3 coding DNA: TGTGCCAGCAGCCTCGGCGCAGGGTCAGATACGCAGTATTTT. Protein sequence: CASSLGAGSDTQYF.

V usage is TRBV2 and J usage is TRBJ2-2; the match to TRBD1 covers 8 bases. This CDR3 contains 14 residues. V shed 6 bases and J 7 bases; nucleotides not matched to a gene: 7. The germline CDR1 and CDR2 sequences are SNHLY and FYNNEI. CDR3 protein: CASREQGAGGELFF. For the CDR3, the DNA is TGTGCCAGCAGGGAGCAGGGGGCTGGCGGGGAGCTGTTTTTT.

This clone was seen a single time. The chain has TRBV9 and TRBJ1-3, with 7 bases aligning to TRBD1. This CDR3 spans 16 amino acids. CDR1 is SGDLS, CDR2 YYNGEE, per germline. Losses at the gene ends were 4 bases for V and 0 bases for J; bases not matched to a gene: 7. The CDR3 reads CASSPGDSFSGNTIYF. The CDR3, as DNA: TGTGCCAGCAGCCCTGGGGACAGTTTCTCTGGAAACACCATATATTTT.

The rearrangement joins TRBV29-1 to TRBJ1-1; possibly TRBD1 for D (5 bases). Trimming removed 0 bases at V and 6 bases at J, with 11 bases between. The CDR3 totals 13 residues. CDR1 SQVTM and CDR2 ANQGSEA come from the germline V gene. DNA of the CDR3: TGCAGCGTTGAAGACACCGGGACGGCTGAAGCTTTCTTT. Translating it yields CSVEDTGTAEAFF.

V usage is TRBV5-1 and J usage is TRBJ2-1; D is perhaps TRBD1 (6 bases). Germline values: CDR1 SGHRS, CDR2 YFSETQ. The V end was cut by 0 bases, the J end by 7 bases, with 11 bases between. CDR3 length: 14 amino acids. CDR3 residues: CASSLEDRKNEQFF. The DNA of the CDR3 is TGCGCCAGCAGCTTGGAAGACAGGAAGAATGAGCAGTTCTTC.

V usage is TRBV10-3 and J usage is TRBJ2-3; D tentatively reads TRBD1 or TRBD2 (5 bases each). Trimming removed 8 bases at V and 8 bases at J, with 20 bases between. The germline CDR1 and CDR2 sequences are ENHRY and SYGVKD. This CDR3 is built from 14 residues. The CDR3, as DNA: TGTGCCATCGGATCCCGGGACCACAGCCTTACGCAGTATTTT. It codes for CAIGSRDHSLTQYF.

The chain recombines TRBV4-1 with TRBJ1-5; D is unresolved. V dropped 0 bases and J dropped 0 bases, with 3 bases sitting between them. The CDR3 loop spans 14 amino acids. Germline V lookup: CDR1 MGHRA, CDR2 YSYEKL. In nucleotides, the CDR3 is TGCGCCAGCAGCCAAGAACATAGCAATCAGCCCCAGCATTTT. Translating gives CASSQEHSNQPQHF.

The chain employs TRBV5-5 and TRBJ2-1; the D is unclear. This CDR3 contains 13 residues. Germline V gene sequence: CDR1 SGHKS, CDR2 YYEKEE (reference sequence). The V and J ends lost 0 bases and 10 bases respectively, with 11 bases between them. CDR3 loop: CASSLGRILEQFF. CDR3 in DNA: TGTGCCAGCAGCTTGGGTAGGATTCTAGAGCAGTTCTTC.

J is TRBJ2-1 and V is TRBV29-1; the D gene could be TRBD1 or TRBD2 (5 bases each). This CDR3 spans 15 amino acids. V was cut by 5 bases and J by 12 bases, with 26 bases left in between. Germline values: CDR1 SQVTM, CDR2 ANQGSEA. This CDR3 is CSVHNPGITEGRQFF. For the CDR3, the DNA is TGCAGCGTTCACAATCCCGGGATTACCGAGGGGCGGCAGTTCTTC.

The V and J genes are TRBV5-1 and TRBJ2-2; D is ambiguous. The ends were cut back, 4 bases at V and 0 bases at J, with 13 bases in the middle. There are 16 residues in the CDR3. In germline, CDR1 is SGHRS, CDR2 YFSETQ. This chain's CDR3 is CASSIQTPPNTGELFF. In nucleotides, the CDR3 is TGCGCCAGCAGCATACAGACCCCTCCGAACACCGGGGAGCTGTTTTTT.

This clone was picked up one time. The CDR3 nucleotides are TGTGCCAGCAGTGGAGGCTACTACTACAATGAGCAGTTCTTC. It yields the protein CASSGGYYYNEQFF. This chain connects TRBV6-1 to TRBJ2-1; unclear D gene. This CDR3 contains 14 residues. Germline CDR1 MNHNS, CDR2 SASEGT. The ends were cut back, 4 bases at V and 3 bases at J, with 10 bases in the middle.